This passage covers 16 T cell receptor beta chains from one sample sequenced in a study of neurological immune-mediated disorders. The time point is: longitudinal time-point 3. TCRdb re-called the 5' RACE reads with MiXCR, one entry per CDR3 protein. Of approximately 100,000 distinct CDR3 sequences in the sample, about a tenth are singletons; the top ten hold about 3%. Sequencing was carried out using PBMCs. The receptors originated from a female donor with HTLV-1-associated myelopathy (HAM/TSP).

For this clonotype: A much larger clone differs by one base, so this may be a read error. The chain recombines TRBV5-6 with TRBJ2-1; the D gene is possibly TRBD2 (6 bases). Looked up from germline, CDR1 is SGHDT and CDR2 is YYEEEE. There are 15 residues in the CDR3. V lost 5 bases to trimming and J lost 4 bases, with 16 bases between them. The CDR3 protein is CASSQSAGSYNEQFF. CDR3 in DNA: TGTGCCAGCAGTCAGTCTGCGGGGTCGTACAATGAGCAGTTCTTC.

The V call is TRBV20-1, the J call TRBJ2-7, with 8 bases lining up with TRBD1. CDR3 length: 14 residues. The germline gives CDR1 DFQATT, CDR2 SNEGSKA (reference sequence). Germline trimming cut 7 bases from V and 7 bases from J; bases unmatched to any gene: 15. CDR3 bases: TGCAGTGTTCGACCGGGACAGGCGCATGAGGAGCAGTACTTC. Translation: CSVRPGQAHEEQYF.

A remark on this clonotype: It may be a read error: a sequence one base away is much more abundant. The chain links TRBV5-1 to TRBJ2-3; D gene ambiguous. V was trimmed by 4 bases and J by 3 bases, leaving 12 bases between them. The CDR3 has 14 amino acids. CDR1 SGHRS and CDR2 YFSETQ come from the germline V gene. The CDR3 sequence: CASSLRVSTDTQYF. The DNA of the CDR3 is TGCGCCAGCAGCCTACGAGTCTCAACAGATACGCAGTATTTT.

Regarding this clonotype: Just one base apart from a much larger clone, this may be a read error. The genes are TRBV12-3 or TRBV12-4 and TRBJ2-1; possible D gene TRBD1, 5 bases. CDR3 length equals 14 residues. V was shortened by 0 bases and J by 12 bases, with 15 bases between the two germline ends. The chain's CDR3 is CASSLAHVDSRQFF. In nucleotides, the CDR3 is TGTGCCAGCAGTTTAGCGCATGTTGACAGCCGGCAGTTCTTC.

About this clonotype: Given a much more abundant clone one base away, this may be a read error. V gene TRBV12-3 or TRBV12-4 combines with J gene TRBJ1-1, with D uncertain. The CDR3 runs to 13 residues. CDR3 DNA: TGTGCCAGAAGTTTCTCCCGGAACACTGAAGCTTTCTTT. It encodes CARSFSRNTEAFF.

This clonotype was observed many times. J is TRBJ2-7 and V is TRBV27; no reliable D call. This CDR3 has 13 residues. V shed 4 bases and J shed 0 bases, with 7 bases lying between them. The germline CDR1 and CDR2 sequences are MNHEY and SMNVEV (reference sequence). The CDR3 nucleotides read TGTGCCAGCAGTTCCGCAGGCTCCTACGAGCAGTACTTC. Protein product: CASSSAGSYEQYF.

This clonotype was seen at least ten times. The J gene is TRBJ2-5, the V gene TRBV4-1; D ambiguous. Trimming took 2 bases from V and 1 from J, leaving 8 bases between them. The CDR3 length is 14 residues. Looked up from germline, CDR1 is MGHRA and CDR2 is YSYEKL. CDR3 sequence reads: CASSQSGLQETQYF. In DNA form, the CDR3 reads TGCGCCAGCAGCCAATCTGGCCTCCAAGAGACCCAGTACTTC.

This clonotype has a count of ten or more. J is TRBJ2-6 and V is TRBV20-1; D unresolved. The CDR3 has 14 residues. The V and J ends lost 4 bases and 1 base respectively, with 8 bases between them. Germline-derived CDR1 and CDR2 are DFQATT and SNEGSKA (reference sequence). CDR3 in amino acids: CSAMLGSGANVLTF. The CDR3 DNA reads as TGCAGTGCTATGCTAGGTTCTGGGGCCAACGTCCTGACTTTC.

This clonotype has at least ten counts. V is TRBV5-1 and J is TRBJ1-4, with D perhaps matching TRBD1 (5 bases). Per the germline V gene, CDR1 is SGHRS and CDR2 is YFSETQ. V was trimmed by 4 bases and J by 4 bases, leaving 11 bases between them. The CDR3 has 14 residues. The CDR3 spells CASSLGLSNEKLFF. CDR3 bases: TGCGCCAGCAGCCTGGGACTTAGTAATGAAAAACTGTTTTTT.

This clonotype occurred many times. The V and J genes are TRBV12-3 or TRBV12-4 and TRBJ2-2; possible D gene TRBD1, 6 bases. The CDR3 totals 14 residues. Deletions cut 5 bases from V and 4 bases from J, with 11 bases between. The CDR3 loop is CASSSRDTTGELFF. The CDR3 nucleotides read TGTGCCAGCAGTAGCAGGGACACCACCGGGGAGCTGTTTTTT.

This clonotype was seen repeatedly, ten times or more. V usage is TRBV5-6 and J usage is TRBJ2-1; 7 bases fit TRBD1. Unmatched junction bases numbered 8, after V lost 0 bases and J lost 8 bases. This CDR3 spans 15 amino acids. Germline V gene sequence: CDR1 SGHDT, CDR2 YYEEEE. CDR3 in DNA: TGTGCCAGCAGCTTGGCCCCACAGGGGCTCGATGAGCAGTTCTTC. This codes for CASSLAPQGLDEQFF.

At least ten counts were recorded for this clonotype. The chain recombines TRBV7-8 with TRBJ2-7; D is possibly TRBD1 or TRBD2 (7 bases each). The V and J ends lost 6 bases and 5 bases respectively, with 17 bases between them. CDR1 and CDR2 from the germline V gene are SGHVS and FQNEAQ. CDR3 length equals 14 residues. Here the CDR3 reads CASRPRGGRDEQYF. The DNA of the CDR3 is TGTGCCAGCAGGCCCAGGGGGGGGCGCGACGAGCAGTACTTC.

This clonotype was seen many times. V gene TRBV7-2 combines with J gene TRBJ1-5; TRBD1 agrees at 8 bases. This CDR3 region has 15 residues. Looked up from germline, CDR1 is SGHTA and CDR2 is FQGNSA. Unmatched junction bases numbered 6, after V lost 8 bases and J lost 0 bases. CDR3 protein: CASGRTGYSNQPQHF. Written as DNA, the CDR3 is TGTGCCAGCGGAAGGACAGGGTATAGCAATCAGCCCCAGCATTTT.

In its sample, this clonotype was seen many times. The V and J genes are TRBV28 and TRBJ2-3; 9 bases fit TRBD2. The length of the CDR3 is 15 residues. V shed 5 bases, J shed 6 bases, and the junction held 9 bases outside the gene matches. The germline V gene encodes CDR1 MDHEN and CDR2 SYDVKM. The CDR3 DNA follows: TGTGCCAGCAGTACACAGCGGGGGGCCTGGGATACGCAGTATTTT. Amino acid sequence: CASSTQRGAWDTQYF.

This clonotype was observed at least ten times. The CDR3 sequence: CASSSQLAGVGQTQYF. In DNA, the CDR3 is TGTGCCAGCAGCTCCCAACTAGCGGGGGTTGGTCAGACCCAGTACTTC. The rearrangement links TRBV11-2 to TRBJ2-5, with 11 positions matching TRBD2. Germline CDR1 and CDR2: SGHAT and FQNNGV. The CDR3 contains 16 residues. Germline trimming cut 4 bases from V and 6 bases from J; bases unmatched to any gene: 10. Full variable domain (remainder filled in from reference TRBV11-2 and TRBJ2-5): EAGVAQSPRYKIIEKRQSVAFWCNPISGHATLYWYQQILGQGPKLLIQFQNNGVVDDSQLPKDRFSAERLKGVDSTLKIQPAKLEDSAVYLCASSSQLAGVGQTQYFGPGTRLLVL.

This clonotype was seen at least ten times. This chain uses TRBV12-3 or TRBV12-4 with TRBJ2-3; D unresolved. The CDR3 is 12 residues long. The V end was cut by 6 bases, the J end by 2 bases, with 6 bases between. CDR3 sequence reads: CASSQTTDTQYF. The CDR3 DNA sequence: TGTGCCAGCAGCCAAACCACAGATACGCAGTATTTT.